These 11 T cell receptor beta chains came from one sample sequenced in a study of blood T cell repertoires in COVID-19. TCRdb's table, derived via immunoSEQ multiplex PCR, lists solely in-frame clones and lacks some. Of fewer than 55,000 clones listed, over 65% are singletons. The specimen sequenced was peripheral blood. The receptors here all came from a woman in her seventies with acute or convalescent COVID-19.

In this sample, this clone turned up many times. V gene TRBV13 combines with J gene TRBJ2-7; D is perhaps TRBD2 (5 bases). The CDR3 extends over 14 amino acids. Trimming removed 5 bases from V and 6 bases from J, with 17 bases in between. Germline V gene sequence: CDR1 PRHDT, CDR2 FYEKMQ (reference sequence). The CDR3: CASSLTPERAEQYF. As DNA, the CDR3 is TGTGCCAGCAGCCTGACCCCTGAGAGGGCCGAGCAGTACTTC.

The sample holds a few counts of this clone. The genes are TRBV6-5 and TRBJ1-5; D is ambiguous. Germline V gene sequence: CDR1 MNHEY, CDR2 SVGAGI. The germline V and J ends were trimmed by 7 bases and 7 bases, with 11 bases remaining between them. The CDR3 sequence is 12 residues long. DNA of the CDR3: TGTGCCAGCAATAACTTGGTGCAGCCCCAGCATTTT. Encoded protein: CASNNLVQPQHF.

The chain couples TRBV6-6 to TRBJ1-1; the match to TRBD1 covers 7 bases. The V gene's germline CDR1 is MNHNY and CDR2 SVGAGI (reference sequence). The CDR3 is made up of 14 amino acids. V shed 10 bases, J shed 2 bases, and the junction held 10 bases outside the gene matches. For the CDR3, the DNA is TGTGCCACCGAACTGGGACAGATTAACACTGAAGCTTTCTTT. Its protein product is CATELGQINTEAFF.

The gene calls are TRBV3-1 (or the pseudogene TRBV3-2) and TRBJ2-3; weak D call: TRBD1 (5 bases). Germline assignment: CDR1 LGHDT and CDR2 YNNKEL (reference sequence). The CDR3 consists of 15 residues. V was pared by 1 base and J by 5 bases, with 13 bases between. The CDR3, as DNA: TGTGCCAGCAGCCAAGGGAAAAGGGGTCGAGATACGCAGTATTTT. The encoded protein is CASSQGKRGRDTQYF.

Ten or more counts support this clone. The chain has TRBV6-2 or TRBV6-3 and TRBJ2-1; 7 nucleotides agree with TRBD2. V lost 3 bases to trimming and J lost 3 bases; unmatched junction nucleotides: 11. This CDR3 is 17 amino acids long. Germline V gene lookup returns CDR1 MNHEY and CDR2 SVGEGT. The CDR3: CASSYSPPGGIYNEQFF. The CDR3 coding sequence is TGTGCCAGCAGTTATTCCCCTCCGGGGGGTATCTACAATGAGCAGTTCTTC.

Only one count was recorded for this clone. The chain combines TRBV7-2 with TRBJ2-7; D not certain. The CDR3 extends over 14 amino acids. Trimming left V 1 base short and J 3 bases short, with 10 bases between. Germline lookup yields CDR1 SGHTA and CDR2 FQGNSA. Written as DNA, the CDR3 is TGTGCCAGCAGCTTAGATCCCCTATACTACGAGCAGTACTTC. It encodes CASSLDPLYYEQYF.

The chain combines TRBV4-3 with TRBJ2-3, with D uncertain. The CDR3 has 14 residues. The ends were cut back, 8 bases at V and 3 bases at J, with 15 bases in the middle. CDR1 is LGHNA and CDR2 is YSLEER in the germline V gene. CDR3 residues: CASLTTIRTDTQYF. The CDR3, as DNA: TGCGCCAGCCTTACTACGATTCGGACAGATACGCAGTATTTT.

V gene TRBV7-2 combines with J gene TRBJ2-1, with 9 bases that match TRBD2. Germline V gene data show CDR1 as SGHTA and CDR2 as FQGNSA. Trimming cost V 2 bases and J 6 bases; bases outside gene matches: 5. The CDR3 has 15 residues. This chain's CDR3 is CASSLRREGRNEQFF. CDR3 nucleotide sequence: TGTGCCAGCAGCTTAAGGCGGGAGGGCCGCAATGAGCAGTTCTTC.

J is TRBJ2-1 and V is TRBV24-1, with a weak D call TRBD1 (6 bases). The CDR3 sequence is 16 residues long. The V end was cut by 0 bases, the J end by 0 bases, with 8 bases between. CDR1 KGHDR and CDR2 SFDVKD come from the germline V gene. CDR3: CATSDLIGGSYNEQFF. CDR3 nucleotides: TGTGCCACCAGTGATTTGATAGGGGGCTCCTACAATGAGCAGTTCTTC.

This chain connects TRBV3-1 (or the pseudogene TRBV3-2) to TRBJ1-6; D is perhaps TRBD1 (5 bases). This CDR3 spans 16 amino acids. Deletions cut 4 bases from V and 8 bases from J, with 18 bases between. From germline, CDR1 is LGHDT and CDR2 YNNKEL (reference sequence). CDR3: CASSPWGGAGDSPLHF. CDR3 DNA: TGTGCCAGCAGCCCCTGGGGGGGAGCGGGGGATTCACCCCTCCACTTT.

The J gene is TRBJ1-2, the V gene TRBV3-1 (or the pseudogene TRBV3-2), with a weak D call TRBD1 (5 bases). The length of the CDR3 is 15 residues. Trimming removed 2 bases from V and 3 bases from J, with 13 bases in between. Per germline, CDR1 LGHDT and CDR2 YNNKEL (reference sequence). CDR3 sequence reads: CASSQPGRGDYGYTF. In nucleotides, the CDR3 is TGTGCCAGCAGCCAACCTGGGAGGGGAGACTATGGCTACACCTTC.